These 30 T cell receptor beta chains originate from one sample sequenced in a study of T cells in localized non-small cell lung cancer. The method was immunoSEQ multiplex PCR; TCRdb's version includes in-frame clones alone and lacks a portion of them. The data contain approximately 41,000 clones, 75% to 90% of them seen just once; the ten biggest clones take up 5% to 6%. The sample was peripheral blood mononuclear cells, taken before any cancer treatment. These receptors came from a male donor older than 55 with stage II lung adenocarcinoma.

The V call is TRBV19, the J call TRBJ1-1; D ambiguous. This CDR3 is 14 amino acids long. Germline loops: CDR1 LNHDA, CDR2 SQIVND (reference sequence). V dropped 5 bases and J dropped 5 bases, with 15 bases sitting between them. CDR3 bases: TGTGCCAGTAGTTGGAGGAGCACGAGAACTGAAGCTTTCTTT. Its protein is CASSWRSTRTEAFF.

The chain is built from TRBV5-1 and TRBJ1-5, with TRBD1 matching over 8 bases. This CDR3 contains 16 residues. With V trimmed by 0 bases and J by 11 bases, 13 bases remained unmatched. Germline V gene sequence: CDR1 SGHRS, CDR2 YFSETQ. The CDR3: CASSLETGVSQSAQHF. The CDR3 DNA reads as TGCGCCAGCAGCTTGGAGACAGGGGTTTCCCAATCCGCCCAGCATTTT.

The V call is TRBV5-6, the J call TRBJ2-7; either TRBD1 or TRBD2 may fit D (5 bases each). This CDR3 spans 14 amino acids. Deletions cut 7 bases from V and 2 bases from J, with 16 bases between. Germline assignment: CDR1 SGHDT and CDR2 YYEEEE. The CDR3 DNA is TGTGCCAGCGTTGGAGAGGGGTACCCCTACGAGCAGTACTTC. Its translation: CASVGEGYPYEQYF. The full variable domain, its missing parts supplied by reference TRBV5-6 and TRBJ2-7, is DAGVTQSPTHLIKTRGQQVTLRCSPKSGHDTVSWYQQALGQGPQFIFQYYEEEERQRGNFPDRFSGHQFPNYSSELNVNALLLGDSALYLCASVGEGYPYEQYFGPGTRLTVT.

This clone was seen more than once but under ten times. The chain recombines TRBV6-5 with TRBJ1-1; 9 bases fit TRBD1. Germline CDR1 is MNHEY and CDR2 is SVGAGI. J gave up 5 bases and V 0 bases, and 4 bases lay outside the gene matches. The CDR3 covers 15 residues. The CDR3, as DNA: TGTGCCAGCAGTTACTCCGGGACAGGGTGGACTGAAGCTTTCTTT. Protein: CASSYSGTGWTEAFF.

This clone appeared once. This chain joins TRBV7-8 and TRBJ2-3, with 8 bases fitting TRBD2. CDR1 is SGHVS and CDR2 is FQNEAQ in the germline V gene. J gave up 1 base and V 6 bases, and 15 bases lay outside the gene matches. This CDR3 is 18 amino acids long. CDR3 amino acids: CASSSSRGRWGGTDTQYF. The CDR3 nucleotides are TGTGCCAGCAGTTCGTCTCGCGGGAGGTGGGGGGGCACAGATACGCAGTATTTT. Combining the CDR3 with reference TRBV7-8 and TRBJ2-3 gives the whole variable domain GAGVSQSPRYKVAKRGQDVALRCDPISGHVSLFWYQQALGQGPEFLTYFQNEAQLDKSGLPSDRFFAERPEGSVSTLKIQRTQQEDSAVYLCASSSSRGRWGGTDTQYFGPGTRLTVL.

The chain joins TRBV6-5 to TRBJ1-5, with D uncertain. Germline V gives CDR1 MNHEY, CDR2 SVGAGI. The CDR3 spans 15 residues. The germline V and J ends were trimmed by 6 bases and 2 bases, with 14 bases remaining between them. The CDR3 region is CASRVHPWGNQPQHF. CDR3 DNA sequence: TGTGCCAGCAGGGTACACCCGTGGGGCAATCAGCCCCAGCATTTT.

Remarks on this clone: In the same sample, other DNA sequences code for this CDR3. This chain uses TRBV7-9 with TRBJ1-2, with D possibly TRBD1 on 5 matching bases. Germline values: CDR1 SEHNR, CDR2 FQNEAQ (reference sequence). This CDR3 comprises 14 residues. Trimming pared 1 base from V and 2 bases from J, leaving 8 bases between. The CDR3 is CASSLEGRNYGYTF. The CDR3 nucleotides read TGTGCCAGCAGCTTAGAGGGGAGGAACTATGGCTACACCTTC.

This chain joins TRBV27 and TRBJ2-5, with D possibly being TRBD2 (5 bases). Trimming took 3 bases from V and 5 from J, leaving 13 bases between them. The CDR3 runs to 14 residues. Germline V lookup: CDR1 MNHEY, CDR2 SMNVEV (reference sequence). The CDR3 sequence: CASSFRGSFETQYF. The DNA of the CDR3 is TGTGCCAGCAGTTTCCGGGGTTCCTTTGAGACCCAGTACTTC.

The chain links TRBV5-8 to TRBJ1-1; tentative D call: TRBD1 (5 bases). With 1 base removed from V and 4 bases from J, the gap between germline ends came to 14 bases. Germline lookup yields CDR1 SGHTS and CDR2 YDEGEE. This CDR3 has 15 amino acids. CDR3 coding DNA: TGTGCCAGCAGCTTGCGGGACCTTGGGGCCACTGAAGCTTTCTTT. Amino acids: CASSLRDLGATEAFF.

This clone was observed a single time. The chain employs TRBV7-2 and TRBJ1-2; the D is unclear. Germline CDR1 SGHTA, CDR2 FQGNSA. The CDR3 is 13 residues long. With 8 bases removed from V and 4 bases from J, the gap between germline ends came to 14 bases. The CDR3 nucleotides read TGTGCCAGCTCCCGCTCGGGCCCCTATGGCTACACCTTC. Its protein is CASSRSGPYGYTF. Looking up the rest from reference TRBV7-2 and TRBJ1-2 gives the full variable domain: GAGVSQSPSNKVTEKGKDVELRCDPISGHTALYWYRQSLGQGLEFLIYFQGNSAPDKSGLPSDRFSAERTGGSVSTLTIQRTQQEDSAVYLCASSRSGPYGYTFGSGTRLTVV.

V is TRBV19 and J is TRBJ2-3, with 8 positions matching TRBD2. The CDR3 is 17 amino acids. V trimming: 2 bases; J trimming: 2 bases; junction bases outside the gene matches: 9. The V gene's germline CDR1 is LNHDA and CDR2 SQIVND (reference sequence). CDR3 loop: CASSISRSGRTTDTQYF. The DNA for the CDR3 is TGTGCCAGTAGTATAAGTAGGAGCGGGAGAACCACAGATACGCAGTATTTT.

CDR3: CASSLGEGSSYEQYF. The CDR3 DNA reads TGCGCCAGCAGCTTGGGAGAGGGCAGCTCCTACGAGCAGTACTTC. This rearrangement joins TRBV5-1 to TRBJ2-7; a weak D match, TRBD2 (5 bases). CDR1 and CDR2 from the germline V gene are SGHRS and YFSETQ. The length of the CDR3 is 15 residues. V was shortened by 0 bases and J by 0 bases, with 10 bases between the two germline ends.

This chain connects TRBV4-3 to TRBJ2-7; no clear D gene. CDR3 length: 15 residues. Germline V CDR1 and CDR2: LGHNA, YSLEER. V was trimmed by 0 bases and J by 1 base, leaving 10 bases between them. CDR3 residues: CASSQDRMKSYEQYF. The CDR3 nucleotides read TGCGCCAGCAGCCAAGATAGGATGAAGTCCTACGAGCAGTACTTC.

The sample holds a few counts of this clone. The chain joins TRBV4-1 to TRBJ1-1; unclear D gene. The V end lost 0 bases, the J end lost 8 bases, and 16 bases lay between the germline ends. Germline V gene data show CDR1 as MGHRA and CDR2 as YSYEKL. This CDR3 region has 15 residues. In DNA, the CDR3 is TGCGCCAGCAGCCAAGAATCGGGTCGTAGCAGAGAAGCTTTCTTT. Residues: CASSQESGRSREAFF.

The chain couples TRBV4-2 to TRBJ2-7; D gene ambiguous. Germline assignment: CDR1 LGHNA and CDR2 YNFKEQ. V was cut by 4 bases and J by 0 bases, with 13 bases left in between. This CDR3 has 15 amino acids. The CDR3 spells CASSPETHPSYEQYF. Written as DNA, the CDR3 is TGTGCCAGCAGCCCTGAGACACACCCCTCCTACGAGCAGTACTTC.

The genes are TRBV19 and TRBJ1-1, with a possible D match to TRBD1 (5 bases). With 4 bases removed from V and 5 bases from J, the gap between germline ends came to 14 bases. Germline V CDR1 and CDR2: LNHDA, SQIVND (reference sequence). This CDR3 comprises 14 residues. The CDR3 DNA reads as TGTGCCAGTAGTAATCCCGCCCGGGGGACTGAAGCTTTCTTT. Translation: CASSNPARGTEAFF. Together with reference TRBV19 and TRBJ1-1, the CDR3 gives the full variable domain: DGGITQSPKYLFRKEGQNVTLSCEQNLNHDAMYWYRQDPGQGLRLIYYSQIVNDFQKGDIAEGYSVSREKKESFPLTVTSAQKNPTAFYLCASSNPARGTEAFFGQGTRLTVV.

The chain has TRBV28 and TRBJ1-2; TRBD1 might be the D (5 bases). The CDR3 length is 13 residues. Germline CDR1 is MDHEN and CDR2 is SYDVKM. With 5 bases removed from V and 5 bases from J, the gap between germline ends came to 12 bases. In nucleotides, the CDR3 is TGTGCCAGCAGTGTGACAGTATTATATGGCTACACCTTC. Encoded protein: CASSVTVLYGYTF.

The chain uses TRBV28 and TRBJ1-1; weak D call: TRBD1 (5 bases). The V gene's germline CDR1 is MDHEN and CDR2 SYDVKM. This CDR3 is built from 15 residues. V was cut by 4 bases and J by 1 base, with 13 bases left in between. CDR3: CASSSVWGRNTEAFF. CDR3 sequence (DNA): TGTGCCAGCAGTTCGGTCTGGGGCAGGAACACTGAAGCTTTCTTT.

The chain employs TRBV19 and TRBJ2-5; a weak D match, TRBD2 (5 bases). Germline CDR1 and CDR2: LNHDA and SQIVND (reference sequence). Trimming took 9 bases from V and 5 from J, leaving 10 bases between them. The CDR3 is made up of 11 amino acids. CDR3 sequence: CASSGVETQYF. For the CDR3, the DNA is TGTGCCAGCTCCGGGGTCGAGACCCAGTACTTC.

The chain carries TRBV19 and TRBJ2-1, with TRBD2 matching 7 bases. Germline V lookup: CDR1 LNHDA, CDR2 SQIVND (reference sequence). V lost 5 bases and J lost 7; bases outside the gene matches: 14. This CDR3 spans 16 amino acids. CDR3 region: CASSPGLGRVGNEQFF. Written as DNA, the CDR3 is TGTGCCAGTAGTCCCGGACTAGGGAGGGTGGGGAATGAGCAGTTCTTC.

J is TRBJ2-1 and V is TRBV18; the match to TRBD2 covers 8 bases. V was pared by 3 bases and J by 7 bases, with 11 bases of the junction left unmatched. The CDR3 has 16 amino acids. The germline V gene has CDR1 KGHSH and CDR2 LQKENI. This chain's CDR3 is CASSPRPSGGGNEQFF. The CDR3, as DNA: TGTGCCAGCTCACCTCGCCCGAGCGGGGGTGGGAATGAGCAGTTCTTC.

The V call is TRBV27, the J call TRBJ2-3, with D uncertain. This CDR3 is 15 amino acids long. The V end was cut by 2 bases, the J end by 1 base, with 10 bases between. Germline-derived CDR1 and CDR2 are MNHEY and SMNVEV (reference sequence). The CDR3 sequence: CASSLGPWGTDTQYF. CDR3 bases: TGTGCCAGCAGTTTAGGACCCTGGGGCACAGATACGCAGTATTTT.

The rearrangement joins TRBV15 to TRBJ2-3, with D possibly called TRBD1 or TRBD2 (5 bases each). V dropped 5 bases and J dropped 11 bases, with 14 bases sitting between them. Germline CDR1 is LNHNV and CDR2 is YYDKDF (reference sequence). CDR3 length: 12 residues. The CDR3 is CATSLHSGQQYF. The CDR3 DNA reads TGTGCCACCAGCCTCCATTCGGGGCAGCAGTATTTT. The variable domain in full, completed from reference TRBV15 and TRBJ2-3, reads DAMVIQNPRYQVTQFGKPVTLSCSQTLNHNVMYWYQQKSSQAPKLLFHYYDKDFNNEADTPDNFQSRRPNTSFCFLDIRSPGLGDTAMYLCATSLHSGQQYFGPGTRLTVL.

This chain connects TRBV28 to TRBJ2-1; D possibly corresponds to TRBD2 (6 bases). The CDR3 contains 16 residues. CDR1 and CDR2 from the germline V gene are MDHEN and SYDVKM. The V end was cut by 4 bases, the J end by 2 bases, with 15 bases between. The CDR3 DNA reads TGTGCCAGCAGTTCCCTTACTAGCCCAACCTACAATGAGCAGTTCTTC. Its protein is CASSSLTSPTYNEQFF.

This rearrangement joins TRBV9 to TRBJ2-3, with no clear D. V shed 0 bases and J shed 4 bases, with 0 bases lying between them. The CDR3 has 11 residues. The germline gives CDR1 SGDLS, CDR2 YYNGEE. The CDR3: CASSVADTQYF. The CDR3 DNA sequence: TGTGCCAGCAGCGTAGCAGATACGCAGTATTTT.

The chain has TRBV9 and TRBJ2-1; 10 nucleotides match TRBD1. The CDR3 consists of 16 residues. The germline V gene encodes CDR1 SGDLS and CDR2 YYNGEE. V shed 0 bases and J 8 bases; nucleotides not matched to a gene: 8. The CDR3 sequence: CASSVGGTGVSDEQFF. The CDR3 bases are TGTGCCAGCAGCGTAGGAGGGACAGGGGTTTCAGATGAGCAGTTCTTC.

The chain employs TRBV9 and TRBJ1-1; no firm D call. CDR1 SGDLS and CDR2 YYNGEE come from the germline V gene. This CDR3 region has 13 residues. With 1 base removed from V and 11 bases from J, the gap between germline ends came to 15 bases. Written as DNA, the CDR3 is TGTGCCAGCAGCGTAAGTCCAGAAAGTGGGGCTTTCTTT. Protein sequence: CASSVSPESGAFF.

CDR3 DNA sequence: TGTGCCAGCAGTTTACCCTCGGGACAACATCAGCCCCAGCATTTT. This translates into CASSLPSGQHQPQHF. This sequence joins TRBV28 and TRBJ1-5, with a tentative D call TRBD1 (6 bases). The CDR3 length is 15 residues. The germline gives CDR1 MDHEN, CDR2 SYDVKM. Between the trimmed V and J ends, which lost 2 bases and 5 bases, there was a span of 13 bases.

The chain links TRBV19 to TRBJ1-2, with TRBD1 matching over 9 bases. Looked up from germline, CDR1 is LNHDA and CDR2 is SQIVND (reference sequence). V shed 6 bases, J shed 3 bases, and the junction held 5 bases outside the gene matches. The CDR3 has 14 residues. The CDR3: CASSRTGGDYGYTF. The CDR3 region has the DNA TGTGCCAGTAGCCGAACAGGGGGCGACTATGGCTACACCTTC.

This clone was detected only once. The V call is TRBV11-2, the J call TRBJ2-4, with TRBD1 as a possible D gene (6 bases). This CDR3 contains 14 residues. V was pared by 5 bases and J by 7 bases, with 15 bases between. Germline assignment: CDR1 SGHAT and CDR2 FQNNGV. CDR3 nucleotide sequence: TGTGCCAGCAGCCAGGGGCAGTCCTATAACATTCAGTACTTC. Its protein is CASSQGQSYNIQYF.